One sample yielded the 19 T cell receptor beta chains listed below, sequenced in a study of blood T cell repertoires in COVID-19. Libraries were prepared by immunoSEQ multiplex PCR; TCRdb keeps only in-frame clonotypes and omits some of them. The profile covers about 170,000 clones, with around four fifths appearing a single time and around 8% taken by the ten largest. The sequencing sample was made of peripheral blood. The source is a woman older than 75 with COVID-19, enrolled during active disease.

The rearrangement uses TRBV18 and TRBJ2-5; 15 bases are a match to TRBD2. The CDR3 covers 20 residues. The V gene end was trimmed by 2 bases and the J gene end by 2 bases; junction bases not matched to a gene: 12. Germline loops: CDR1 KGHSH, CDR2 LQKENI. The chain's CDR3 is CASSPSGLAGGLYYQETQYF. CDR3 nucleotide sequence: TGTGCCAGCTCACCATCGGGACTAGCGGGGGGACTGTACTATCAAGAGACCCAGTACTTC.

The CDR3 DNA is TGTGCCAGCACCACCGGGGATCAGCCCCAGCATTTT. Amino acid sequence: CASTTGDQPQHF. The chain employs TRBV3-1 (or the pseudogene TRBV3-2) and TRBJ1-5; D not resolved. There are 12 residues in the CDR3. With 7 bases removed from V and 5 bases from J, the gap between germline ends came to 9 bases. Germline CDR1 LGHDT, CDR2 YNNKEL (reference sequence).

V and J are TRBV5-1 and TRBJ2-3, with TRBD2 matching 7 bases. The germline gives CDR1 SGHRS, CDR2 YFSETQ. The CDR3 extends over 15 amino acids. V was clipped by 7 bases and J by 0 bases; unmatched bases: 8. Written as DNA, the CDR3 is TGCGCCAGCTCCCAACGGGGGGATAGCACAGATACGCAGTATTTT. It yields the protein CASSQRGDSTDTQYF.

The rearrangement uses TRBV3-1 (or the pseudogene TRBV3-2) and TRBJ2-1; TRBD1 aligns across 11 bases. Germline assignment: CDR1 LGHDT and CDR2 YNNKEL (reference sequence). With 4 bases clipped from V and 5 bases from J, the junction kept 4 bases outside the gene matches. The CDR3 loop spans 15 amino acids. The CDR3 sequence is CASSPRGQGDNEQFF. The CDR3 coding sequence is TGTGCCAGCAGCCCACGGGGACAGGGGGACAATGAGCAGTTCTTC.

This chain links TRBV3-1 (or the pseudogene TRBV3-2) with TRBJ2-1, with D possibly TRBD1 on 6 matching bases. Trimming shortened V by 0 bases and J by 15 bases, and 15 bases separated the two germline ends. The length of the CDR3 is 13 residues. In germline, CDR1 is LGHDT, CDR2 YNNKEL (reference sequence). The chain's CDR3 is CASSQDVGGRPFF. Written as DNA, the CDR3 is TGTGCCAGCAGCCAAGATGTTGGGGGCCGTCCGTTCTTC.

Points on this clone: This CDR3 is also generated by other DNA sequences in the sample. The V call is TRBV21-1, the J call TRBJ2-2; the DNA was not used to check the table's D call, TRBD1. TRBV21-1 corresponds to a pseudogene. The CDR3 runs to 18 residues. The CDR3 protein is CAIPRGGRGHLDTGELFF. For the CDR3, the DNA is TGTGCCATTCCCCGGGGTGGCAGGGGGCATTTGGACACCGGGGAGCTGTTTTTT.

The chain couples TRBV11-2 to TRBJ1-2; 8 nucleotides agree with TRBD1. CDR3 size: 15 residues. CDR1 is SGHAT, CDR2 FQNNGV, per germline. The trim removed 5 bases at V and 2 bases at J, leaving 7 bases unmatched. In DNA, the CDR3 is TGTGCCAGCAGCGCCCGACAGGGGTGGAACTATGGCTACACCTTC. Translation: CASSARQGWNYGYTF.

This clone was seen once. The chain joins TRBV6-1 to TRBJ1-1; D gene uncertain. Germline CDR1 MNHNS, CDR2 SASEGT. V lost 1 base and J 4 bases, leaving 13 bases between the germline ends. The CDR3 runs 15 residues. The CDR3 nucleotides read TGTGCCAGCAGTGAAGATTGGGCCGCGAGCACTGAAGCTTTCTTT. It encodes CASSEDWAASTEAFF.

This clone has a handful of counts. The CDR3 DNA is TGTGCTAGTGCCCCTCGGACAGCCTACGAGCAGTACTTC. Protein sequence: CASAPRTAYEQYF. The rearrangement uses TRBV12-5 and TRBJ2-7; D might be TRBD1 (6 bases). Germline V gives CDR1 LGHNT, CDR2 FRNRAP. The CDR3 length is 13 residues. V was cut by 7 bases and J by 2 bases, with 12 bases left in between. The complete variable domain, with remaining parts taken from reference TRBV12-5 and TRBJ2-7, reads DARVTQTPRHKVTEMGQEVTMRCQPILGHNTVFWYRQTMMQGLELLAYFRNRAPLDDSGMPKDRFSAEMPDATLATLKIQPSEPRDSAVYFCASAPRTAYEQYFGPGTRLTVT.

The chain joins TRBV5-1 to TRBJ2-2; perhaps TRBD2 as D (6 bases). The germline V gene has CDR1 SGHRS and CDR2 YFSETQ. CDR3 length equals 14 residues. Between the trimmed V and J ends, which lost 4 bases and 3 bases, there was a span of 10 bases. CDR3 DNA: TGCGCCAGCAGCCCCACGGGAGACACCGGGGAGCTGTTTTTT. Translating it yields CASSPTGDTGELFF.

The chain combines TRBV10-3 with TRBJ2-5, with D possibly matching TRBD2 (7 bases). This CDR3 has 13 residues. Per the germline V gene, CDR1 is ENHRY and CDR2 is SYGVKD. V lost 8 bases, J lost 4 bases, and 14 bases lay in between. The DNA of the CDR3 is TGTGCCATCGGGGGGGGGCCCGTAGAGACCCAGTACTTC. Residues: CAIGGGPVETQYF.

This clone has only a few counts. V and J are TRBV6-5 and TRBJ2-1, with 7 bases matching TRBD2. The CDR3 is 15 amino acids. V shed 6 bases and J 1 base; nucleotides not matched to a gene: 6. From germline, CDR1 is MNHEY and CDR2 SVGAGI. CDR3 nucleotides: TGTGCCAGCAGGGCTAGCGGAGGTTCCTACAATGAGCAGTTCTTC. Translation: CASRASGGSYNEQFF.

This chain connects TRBV15 to TRBJ1-5; D might be TRBD1 (6 bases). The CDR3 has 15 amino acids. V dropped 0 bases and J dropped 5 bases, with 11 bases sitting between them. Germline CDR1 and CDR2: LNHNV and YYDKDF (reference sequence). CDR3 coding DNA: TGTGCCACCAGCAGAGATAGGGGGTTCTATCAGCCCCAGCATTTT. It specifies CATSRDRGFYQPQHF.

V usage is TRBV28 and J usage is TRBJ1-5; TRBD1 agrees at 7 bases. CDR3 length equals 17 residues. With V trimmed by 5 bases and J by 7 bases, 17 bases remained unmatched. The germline V gene has CDR1 MDHEN and CDR2 SYDVKM. CDR3 loop: CASSLSEGARTWQPQHF. The CDR3 nucleotides are TGTGCCAGCAGTCTGAGCGAGGGGGCGCGGACATGGCAGCCCCAGCATTTT.

The chain recombines TRBV14 with TRBJ2-1; weak D call: TRBD1 (6 bases). Trimming pared 4 bases from V and 2 bases from J, leaving 15 bases between. Germline V gene sequence: CDR1 SGHDN, CDR2 FVKESK. This CDR3 is built from 16 residues. CDR3: CASSRRDTLTYNEQFF. The CDR3 bases are TGTGCCAGCAGCCGCCGGGACACCTTAACCTACAATGAGCAGTTCTTC. Based on the CDR3 plus reference TRBV14 and TRBJ2-1, the full variable domain is EAGVTQFPSHSVIEKGQTVTLRCDPISGHDNLYWYRRVMGKEIKFLLHFVKESKQDESGMPNNRFLAERTGGTYSTLKVQPAELEDSGVYFCASSRRDTLTYNEQFFGPGTRLTVL.

The V and J genes are TRBV19 and TRBJ1-6; TRBD1 matches 7 bases. The V gene end was trimmed by 5 bases and the J gene end by 14 bases; junction bases not matched to a gene: 12. Germline CDR1 and CDR2: LNHDA and SQIVND (reference sequence). This CDR3 is built from 14 residues. CDR3 loop: CASSRQGPVGALHF. The DNA for the CDR3 is TGTGCCAGTAGTCGACAGGGACCTGTAGGAGCCCTCCACTTT.

The chain couples TRBV5-4 to TRBJ1-3; D is uncertain. Trimming took off 1 base at V and 1 base at J, with 3 bases between the two ends. Germline V gene data show CDR1 as SGHNT and CDR2 as YYREEE (reference sequence). The CDR3 is made up of 13 amino acids. Here the CDR3 DNA reads TGTGCCAGCAGCTTGCCATCTGGAAACACCATATATTTT. Translating gives CASSLPSGNTIYF.

The rearrangement uses TRBV4-2 and TRBJ2-1; unclear D gene. Between the trimmed V and J ends, which lost 5 bases and 7 bases, there was a span of 12 bases. CDR3 length: 13 amino acids. The germline gives CDR1 LGHNA, CDR2 YNFKEQ. CDR3 in amino acids: CASSSGPQNEQFF. CDR3 nucleotide sequence: TGTGCCAGCAGCTCCGGCCCACAGAATGAGCAGTTCTTC.

This clone was detected only a few times. This chain connects TRBV7-2 to TRBJ1-3; possible D gene TRBD1, 5 bases. Trimming took off 3 bases at V and 0 bases at J, with 9 bases between the two ends. The CDR3 runs to 15 residues. Germline V lookup: CDR1 SGHTA, CDR2 FQGNSA. Here the CDR3 reads CASSLQGNSGNTIYF. The CDR3 DNA reads as TGTGCCAGCAGCTTGCAGGGAAACTCTGGAAACACCATATATTTT. The full variable domain, rest sourced from reference TRBV7-2 and TRBJ1-3, is GAGVSQSPSNKVTEKGKDVELRCDPISGHTALYWYRQSLGQGLEFLIYFQGNSAPDKSGLPSDRFSAERTGGSVSTLTIQRTQQEDSAVYLCASSLQGNSGNTIYFGEGSWLTVV.